These T cell receptor beta chains were read from a single sample in a study of T cells after yellow fever vaccination. TCRdb itself ran the 5' RACE reads through MiXCR, one entry per CDR3 protein. The data show some 300,000 distinct CDR3 sequences, about 3.5% seen once. The starting material was PBMCs, obtained on the day of the yellow fever booster vaccination. The receptors shown here come from a man younger than 35 who received the YFV17D yellow fever vaccine. Each CDR3 is given with its conserved first and last residue. Fields, in order: J gene, V gene, D gene, clone size, CDR3 DNA, CDR3 protein. D genes are given only for firm matches. The listing skips clone size in some rows; elsewhere it reads once, few, many or a size class.

>TRBJ1-5|TRBV11-2|-|many
TGTGCCAGCAGCTTAGCCAGGGGTCAGCCCCAGCATTTT
CASSLARGQPQHF
>TRBJ2-5|TRBV12-3/TRBV12-4|-|-
TGTGCCAGCAGTTTAAGTGAGAGTGAAGGGGGGGTAGAGACCCAGTACTTC
CASSLSESEGGVETQYF
>TRBJ2-2|TRBV11-3|-|-
TGTGCCAGCAGCTTAGATGGCTCCAAAACCGGGGAGCTGTTTTTT
CASSLDGSKTGELFF
>TRBJ1-5|TRBV12-3/TRBV12-4|-|many
TGTGCCAGCAGTTCCGAGACAGGCAATCAGCCCCAGCATTTT
CASSSETGNQPQHF
>TRBJ1-2|TRBV4-2|TRBD1|-
TGTGCCAGCAGCCAAGATGGGACAGGGGGTGGCTACACCTTC
CASSQDGTGGGYTF
>TRBJ1-2|TRBV18|-|-
TGTGCCAGCTCACCACAGGCAGGGAGCTATGGCTACACCTTC
CASSPQAGSYGYTF
>TRBJ1-3|TRBV28|-|few
TGTGCCAGCAGTTCCCTCGACAGGAACAAGTATTTT
CASSSLDRNKYF
>TRBJ2-2|TRBV10-3|TRBD2|many
TGTGCCATCAGGACGGGCGGGGGGTACACCGGGGAGCTGTTTTTT
CAIRTGGGYTGELFF
>TRBJ1-5|TRBV20-1|-|many
TGCAGTGCTAGAGATCCGAGAATTCTACTCAATCAGCCCCAGCATTTT
CSARDPRILLNQPQHF
>TRBJ2-7|TRBV6-5|-|few
TGTGCCAGCAGTTACGGAGGGGGCGGCTCCTACGAGCAGTACTTC
CASSYGGGGSYEQYF
>TRBJ2-3|TRBV10-3|-|many
TGTGCCACCAATATAGGGGGGGCCAAAGATACGCAGTATTTT
CATNIGGAKDTQYF
>TRBJ2-2|TRBV18|TRBD2|few
TGTGCCAGCTCACCGGCTAGCGGGGAAGGCGGGGAGCTGTTTTTT
CASSPASGEGGELFF
>TRBJ1-1|TRBV20-1|-|few
TGCAGTGCTAGAGAAATCGGTGAGGCAGCTTTCTTT
CSAREIGEAAFF
>TRBJ1-6|TRBV5-6|-|many
TGTGCCAGCAGCTTGGAGCGACAGAGCTATTCACCCCTCCACTTT
CASSLERQSYSPLHF
>TRBJ2-2|TRBV6-5|-|-
TGTGCCAGCAGTTGGTCTCCGAACCTCGACACCGGGGAGCTGTTTTTT
CASSWSPNLDTGELFF
>TRBJ2-7|TRBV15|-|few
TGTGCCACCAGCAGAGTACCGGGATTAGGCGAGCAGTACTTC
CATSRVPGLGEQYF
>TRBJ2-3|TRBV7-2|-|many
TGTGCCAGCAGCTTAGTCCTCGGACAAGACACAGATACGCAGTATTTT
CASSLVLGQDTDTQYF
>TRBJ1-2|TRBV7-2|TRBD1|few
TGTGCCAGCAGCTCTCAGGGGGTTGGCTATGGCTACACCTTC
CASSSQGVGYGYTF
>TRBJ1-1|TRBV7-2|-|-
TGTGCCAGCAGCCACTCGCGTCAGGGCACTGAAGCTTTCTTT
CASSHSRQGTEAFF
>TRBJ2-5|TRBV7-2|-|few
TGTGCCAGCAGCGCTATGGGACTCCTCCCAGAGACCCAGTACTTC
CASSAMGLLPETQYF
>TRBJ2-7|TRBV7-9|-|-
TGTGCCAGCAGCTTACCCCCTGGGGGAAACGAGCAGTACTTC
CASSLPPGGNEQYF
>TRBJ1-6|TRBV10-3|-|many
TGTGCCATCAGTGACAGGGGCTTTTCACCCCTCCACTTT
CAISDRGFSPLHF
>TRBJ2-7|TRBV27|TRBD2|many
TGTGCCAGCAGCTCCCCGGGACTAGCGGGAGAGCAGTACTTC
CASSSPGLAGEQYF
>TRBJ2-7|TRBV27|-|many
TGTGCCAGCAGTTCCTACAGGGTTTCCTACGAGCAGTACTTC
CASSSYRVSYEQYF
>TRBJ1-2|TRBV2|TRBD1|few
TGTGCCAGCAGTGCCTCGACAGGGGGCGCGAATGGCTACACCTTC
CASSASTGGANGYTF
>TRBJ2-5|TRBV20-1|-|few
TGCAGTGCTAGAGTGCTTCAAGAGACCCAGTACTTC
CSARVLQETQYF
>TRBJ1-3|TRBV5-1|TRBD1|-
TGCGCCAGCAGCTTGATGGGACAGGGGAACGTGGGAAACACCATATATTTT
CASSLMGQGNVGNTIYF
>TRBJ2-3|TRBV13|-|-
TGTGCCAGCAAAGCTTTCGGTGGCAGGGGCACAGATACGCAGTATTTT
CASKAFGGRGTDTQYF
>TRBJ1-1|TRBV20-1|-|many
TGCAGTGCTATTCCGGGGAACACTGAAGCTTTCTTT
CSAIPGNTEAFF
>TRBJ2-2|TRBV7-9|TRBD2|many
TGTGCCAGCAGCGGGATACTAGCGGGGGGCCCGAACACCGGGGAGCTGTTTTTT
CASSGILAGGPNTGELFF
>TRBJ2-4|TRBV9|-|-
TGTGCCAGCAGCTCGACGGGACACCACAAAAACATTCAGTACTTC
CASSSTGHHKNIQYF
>TRBJ1-4|TRBV7-2|TRBD1|few
TGTGCCAGCAGCGGGGGGACAGGGGGTAATGAAAAACTGTTTTTT
CASSGGTGGNEKLFF
>TRBJ2-3|TRBV12-3/TRBV12-4|-|many
TGTGCCAGCACCCCTCCCCGGGGCACCACAGATACGCAGTATTTT
CASTPPRGTTDTQYF
>TRBJ2-5|TRBV20-1|TRBD2|many
TGCAGTGCTGGGGGACTAGGGGAGACCCAGTACTTC
CSAGGLGETQYF
>TRBJ2-7|TRBV10-3|TRBD2|many
TGTGCCATCTCCGCGGGGGGGTTTTACTACGAGCAGTACTTC
CAISAGGFYYEQYF
>TRBJ1-1|TRBV5-1|-|many
TGCGCCAGTTCCCGCAGTCGGACTGAAGCTTTCTTT
CASSRSRTEAFF
>TRBJ2-1|TRBV20-1|-|many
TGCAGTGCTAGAGATTCTAGCTCCTACAATGAGCAGTTCTTC
CSARDSSSYNEQFF
>TRBJ2-6|TRBV20-1|-|few
TGCAGTGCTAGGTGGGAGTCTGGGGCCAACGTCCTGACTTTC
CSARWESGANVLTF
>TRBJ1-4|TRBV20-1|TRBD1|few
TGCAGTGCCCGGGACAGTCATCCAGCTAATGAAAAACTGTTTTTT
CSARDSHPANEKLFF
>TRBJ1-2|TRBV5-1|-|few
TGCGCCAGCAGCCCTGGAGATTTTTCCTATGGCTACACCTTC
CASSPGDFSYGYTF
>TRBJ2-3|TRBV6-1|TRBD2|-
TGTGCCAGCGAGCGGGGGGACCTACCTTTACTTTACACAGATACGCAGTATTTT
CASERGDLPLLYTDTQYF
>TRBJ2-3|TRBV7-2|-|many
TGTGCCAGCAGCTTAGCTGGTTACACAGATACGCAGTATTTT
CASSLAGYTDTQYF
>TRBJ2-2|TRBV6-5|-|few
TGTGCCAGCAGTGCCCGAGTTAGAATCACCGGGGAGCTGTTTTTT
CASSARVRITGELFF
>TRBJ2-3|TRBV5-1|TRBD2|few
TGCGCCAGCAGCTTGATGGGGGGGACGAATACGCAGTATTTT
CASSLMGGTNTQYF
>TRBJ2-5|TRBV7-2|-|-
TGTGCCAGCAGCTGGACTCCTACCAAAGAGACCCAGTACTTC
CASSWTPTKETQYF